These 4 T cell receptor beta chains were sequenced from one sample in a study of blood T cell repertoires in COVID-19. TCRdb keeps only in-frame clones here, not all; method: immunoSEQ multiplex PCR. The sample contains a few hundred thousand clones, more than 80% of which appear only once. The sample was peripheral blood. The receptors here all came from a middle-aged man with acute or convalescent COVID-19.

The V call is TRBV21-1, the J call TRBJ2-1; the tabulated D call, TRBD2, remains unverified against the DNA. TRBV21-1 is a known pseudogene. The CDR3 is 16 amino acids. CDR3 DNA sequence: TGTGCCAGCGGAGGAGTGACTAGTACGGGTGTCAATGAGCAGTTCTTC. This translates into CASGGVTSTGVNEQFF.

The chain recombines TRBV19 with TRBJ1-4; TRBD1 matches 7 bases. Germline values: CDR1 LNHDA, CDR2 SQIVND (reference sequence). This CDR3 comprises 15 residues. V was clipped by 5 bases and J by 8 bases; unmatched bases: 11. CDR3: CASSEYRGRSEKLFF. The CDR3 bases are TGTGCCAGTAGTGAATACAGGGGCCGATCGGAAAAACTGTTTTTT.

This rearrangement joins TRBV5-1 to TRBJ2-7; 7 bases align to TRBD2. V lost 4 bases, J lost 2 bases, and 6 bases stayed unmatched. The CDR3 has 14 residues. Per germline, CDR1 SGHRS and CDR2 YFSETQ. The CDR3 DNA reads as TGCGCCAGCAGCGTTAGCGGGCCAGCCTACGAGCAGTACTTC. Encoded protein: CASSVSGPAYEQYF.

This CDR3 reads CASSQMGGEQFF. CDR3 nucleotides: TGTGCCAGCAGCCAAATGGGGGGGGAGCAGTTCTTC. The V gene is TRBV12-3 or TRBV12-4, the J gene TRBJ2-1, with TRBD2 matching 7 bases. The CDR3 is 12 amino acids. V dropped 6 bases and J dropped 10; count of bases not matched to a gene: 6.